The 4 T cell receptor beta chains in this list originate from one sample, sequenced in a study of blood T cells in healthy people across ages. Primed by a sample-barcoded 5' primer and a J-beta primer mix, a second PCR proceeded for 7 to 11 cycles. Each CDR3 protein is one row after TCRdb ran MiXCR on the 5' RACE reads. Of around 620,000 distinct CDR3 sequences listed, roughly 28% are singletons. Sequencing was done on a sample of blood. The receptor set was obtained from a woman aged 70-85 years in good health.

J is TRBJ2-1 and V is TRBV20-1; 13 bases fit TRBD2. This CDR3 comprises 19 residues. Germline V gene lookup returns CDR1 DFQATT and CDR2 SNEGSKA (reference sequence). Trimming removed 6 bases from V and 5 bases from J; junction bases left unmatched: 19. In nucleotides, the CDR3 is TGCAGTGCCCAAACCAGGACTAGCGGGGGCCGCGCGACCCACAATGAGCAGTTCTTC. Translation: CSAQTRTSGGRATHNEQFF.

Worth noting for this clonotype: Sequence at one end of the junction differs from germline and may be a read error. The genes are TRBV5-1 and TRBJ1-2; no reliable D call. Per germline, CDR1 SGHRS and CDR2 YFSETQ. The CDR3 has 14 residues. This CDR3 reads CASRLGQANYGYTF. CDR3 in DNA: TGCGCCAGCAGACTCGGGCAGGCCAACTATGGCTACACCTTT.

The chain uses TRBV5-1 and TRBJ1-1, with D possibly being TRBD1 (5 bases). CDR1 and CDR2 (germline): SGHRS, YFSETQ. The V end was cut by 4 bases, the J end by 5 bases, with 15 bases between. This CDR3 region has 14 residues. Written as DNA, the CDR3 is TGCGCCAGCAGCCTGGACACAGGTCGTACTGAAGCTTTCTTT. Translating it yields CASSLDTGRTEAFF.

The chain has TRBV2 and TRBJ2-3, with a possible D match to TRBD2 (5 bases). V shed 4 bases and J shed 0 bases, with 11 bases lying between them. CDR1 is SNHLY and CDR2 is FYNNEI in the germline V gene. This CDR3 spans 15 amino acids. The CDR3 sequence is CASSGRESSTDTQYF. In nucleotides, the CDR3 is TGTGCCAGCAGTGGTAGGGAGTCTAGCACAGATACGCAGTATTTT.